The following is a TCR beta chain sequence with its context. Germline CDR1 is SGDLS and CDR2 is YYNGEE. CDR3 length equals 12 residues. The trim removed 2 bases at V and 12 bases at J, leaving 7 bases unmatched. Sequencing used immunoSEQ multiplex PCR; TCRdb keeps in-frame clones, though not all of them. The sample has some 97,000 clones, over 75% seen once. This entry belongs to a study of blood T cell repertoires in COVID-19. The overall study: Sites across the United States, Italy and Spain contributed samples from acute and convalescent COVID-19.

The chain combines TRBV9 with TRBJ1-1, with 7 bases aligning to TRBD1. Sequencing input: peripheral blood. The receptor was isolated from an older woman with acute or convalescent COVID-19. CDR3 residues: CASSVQTGTTFF. In nucleotides, the CDR3 is TGTGCCAGCAGCGTGCAGACAGGGACGACTTTCTTT.